The 30 T cell receptor beta chains given below trace back to one sample, sequenced in a study of cytomegalovirus exposure and HLA in healthy donors. Using immunoSEQ multiplex PCR, the repertoire was profiled, and TCRdb retains in-frame clones only, with some absent. The table records more than 85,000 clones, around 90% of them present only once. Specimen: PBMCs. The receptors shown here come from a young woman in good health and CMV-seronegative.

The V call is TRBV6-5, the J call TRBJ1-1; TRBD1 matches at 8 bases. Germline V CDR1 and CDR2: MNHEY, SVGAGI. V trimming: 4 bases; J trimming: 1 base; junction bases outside the gene matches: 8. CDR3 length: 16 amino acids. This CDR3 reads CASSSSPGTGNTEAFF. DNA of the CDR3: TGTGCCAGCAGTTCCAGTCCCGGGACAGGGAACACTGAAGCTTTCTTT.

Only a few counts were recorded for this clone. V gene TRBV5-1 combines with J gene TRBJ1-2; TRBD1 matches at 7 bases. This CDR3 spans 16 amino acids. Germline lookup yields CDR1 SGHRS and CDR2 YFSETQ. The V and J ends lost 2 bases and 4 bases, in that order; junction bases with no gene match: 11. In DNA form, the CDR3 reads TGCGCCAGCAGCTTCAGTGGGGGGACAGCCGGCTATGGCTACACCTTC. It codes for CASSFSGGTAGYGYTF.

V usage is TRBV28 and J usage is TRBJ1-2, with 8 nucleotides matching TRBD1. Unmatched junction bases numbered 9, after V lost 6 bases and J lost 3 bases. This CDR3 contains 15 residues. CDR1 MDHEN and CDR2 SYDVKM come from the germline V gene. The CDR3 protein is CASSTSGGADYGYTF. The CDR3 bases are TGTGCCAGCAGCACCTCAGGGGGCGCTGACTATGGCTACACCTTC.

CDR3 nucleotides: TGCGCCAGCAGTGAACTGACAGGGGGAATCTACGAGCAGTACTTC. Translation: CASSELTGGIYEQYF. The chain recombines TRBV10-1 with TRBJ2-7, with 9 bases fitting TRBD1. The germline V gene encodes CDR1 WNHNN and CDR2 SYGVQD (reference sequence). This CDR3 has 15 residues. Trimming at V came to 3 bases and at J to 3 bases, leaving 6 bases not matched to a gene.

The rearrangement uses TRBV25-1 and TRBJ1-1; tentatively, D is TRBD1 (5 bases). Germline V CDR1 and CDR2: MGHDK, SYGVNS. V was cut by 7 bases and J by 6 bases, with 21 bases left in between. This CDR3 has 15 residues. The CDR3 spells CASTSVPGGIAEAFF. As DNA, the CDR3 is TGTGCCAGCACCTCTGTCCCCGGGGGGATTGCTGAAGCTTTCTTT.

About this clone itself: Different DNA sequences within this sample yield the same CDR3. The chain recombines TRBV27 with TRBJ2-7, with 9 bases fitting TRBD1. The CDR3 is 15 residues long. J lost 3 bases, V lost 0 bases, and 3 bases had no gene match. CDR1 MNHEY and CDR2 SMNVEV come from the germline V gene (reference sequence). In DNA, the CDR3 is TGTGCCAGCAGTTTATCAGGGACAGGGAGCTACGAGCAGTACTTC. Amino acids: CASSLSGTGSYEQYF.

This chain links TRBV10-1 with TRBJ1-1; D is unresolved. Trimming stripped 4 bases from V and 0 bases from J, with 6 bases between. CDR3 length equals 13 residues. The germline V gene has CDR1 WNHNN and CDR2 SYGVQD (reference sequence). CDR3 in DNA: TGCGCCAGCAGTGGTCAGATGAACACTGAAGCTTTCTTT. Translated, it gives CASSGQMNTEAFF.

This chain uses TRBV7-2 with TRBJ2-7; possible D gene TRBD2, 5 bases. CDR3 length: 18 amino acids. Trimming pared 1 base from V and 5 bases from J, leaving 24 bases between. The germline gives CDR1 SGHTA, CDR2 FQGNSA. The CDR3 region is CASSLVPGPLRGSHEQYF. Written as DNA, the CDR3 is TGTGCCAGCAGCTTAGTGCCTGGACCTCTTCGGGGTTCCCACGAGCAGTACTTC.

CDR3 loop: CAWIGTDTGELFF. Here the CDR3 DNA reads TGTGCCTGGATAGGGACAGACACCGGGGAGCTGTTTTTT. This chain uses TRBV30 with TRBJ2-2; 7 bases map to TRBD1. The CDR3 is 13 amino acids. Germline assignment: CDR1 GTSNPN and CDR2 SVGIG (reference sequence). V trimming: 4 bases; J trimming: 3 bases; junction bases outside the gene matches: 2.

V gene TRBV2 combines with J gene TRBJ2-7; 13 nucleotides line up with TRBD2. Germline CDR1 is SNHLY and CDR2 is FYNNEI. The CDR3 loop spans 15 amino acids. J was trimmed by 5 bases and V by 5 bases; bases with no gene match: 6. CDR3 in DNA: TGTGCCAGCAGTTACACTAGCGGGGGGGCCCACGAGCAGTACTTC. It is translated as CASSYTSGGAHEQYF.

Only one count was recorded for this clone. This rearrangement joins TRBV6-4 to TRBJ2-3, with 12 positions matching TRBD2. The CDR3 is 15 residues long. Germline trimming cut 3 bases from V and 4 bases from J; bases unmatched to any gene: 2. Germline V gene data show CDR1 as MRHNA and CDR2 as SNTAGT. The DNA of the CDR3 is TGTGCCAGCAGTGAATCTAGCGGGGGGGCAGATACGCAGTATTTT. Protein product: CASSESSGGADTQYF.

The V gene is TRBV30, the J gene TRBJ2-3; weak D call: TRBD1 (5 bases). CDR3 size: 13 residues. CDR1 and CDR2 (germline): GTSNPN, SVGIG (reference sequence). Deletions cut 4 bases from V and 5 bases from J, with 13 bases between. CDR3 coding DNA: TGTGCCTGGAAAGGGGTAGCAGGAGATACGCAGTATTTT. Translated, it gives CAWKGVAGDTQYF.

This rearrangement joins TRBV18 to TRBJ1-1; 8 bases align to TRBD1. Germline V gene lookup returns CDR1 KGHSH and CDR2 LQKENI. The CDR3 covers 15 residues. The junction had 8 bases not matched to a gene; V was cut back by 8 bases and J by 0 bases. CDR3 coding DNA: TGTGCCAGCCCGCAGACAGGGGCCATGAACACTGAAGCTTTCTTT. Translation gives CASPQTGAMNTEAFF.

The chain is built from TRBV6-1 and TRBJ2-1; D gene uncertain. V was pared by 8 bases and J by 1 base, with 6 bases between. CDR1 and CDR2 from the germline V gene are MNHNS and SASEGT. The CDR3 contains 12 residues. In DNA, the CDR3 is TGTGCCAGCGGGCTTTCCTACAATGAGCAGTTCTTC. As protein: CASGLSYNEQFF.

This rearrangement joins TRBV4-3 to TRBJ2-2, with TRBD2 matching over 13 bases. Germline V gene sequence: CDR1 LGHNA, CDR2 YSLEER. The CDR3 spans 18 residues. Trimming took 5 bases from V and 1 from J; bases not matched to a gene: 7. The CDR3 DNA follows: TGCGCCAGCAGCGCGAGAGGGACTAGCGGGATGAACACCGGGGAGCTGTTTTTT. Amino acids: CASSARGTSGMNTGELFF.

This clone was picked up a small number of times. The chain joins TRBV28 to TRBJ1-1; 8 bases agree with TRBD1. V gave up 5 bases and J gave up 3 bases; unmatched junction bases: 8. This CDR3 has 15 amino acids. Germline V CDR1 and CDR2: MDHEN, SYDVKM. The CDR3 sequence: CASSPPDRGDTEAFF. In nucleotides, the CDR3 is TGTGCCAGCAGTCCTCCCGACAGGGGTGACACTGAAGCTTTCTTT.

The chain uses TRBV7-3 and TRBJ2-6; D gene ambiguous. The germline CDR1 and CDR2 sequences are SGHTA and FQGTGA. Trimming removed 0 bases from V and 2 bases from J, with 8 bases in between. The CDR3 extends over 16 amino acids. CDR3 nucleotides: TGTGCCAGCAGCTTAACCCCAACAGCTGGGGCCAACGTCCTGACTTTC. Translation: CASSLTPTAGANVLTF.

The rearrangement uses TRBV19 and TRBJ2-4, with D maybe TRBD2 (5 bases). V lost 5 bases and J lost 7, with 12 bases in between. The CDR3 has 13 residues. Per the germline V gene, CDR1 is LNHDA and CDR2 is SQIVND (reference sequence). CDR3 protein: CASSPRGSNIQYF. The CDR3 DNA reads TGTGCCAGTAGTCCCCGGGGTTCGAACATTCAGTACTTC.

This chain uses TRBV27 with TRBJ2-2; tentative D call: TRBD1 (6 bases). V was shortened by 9 bases and J by 6 bases, with 14 bases between the two germline ends. CDR3 length: 13 residues. Germline lookup yields CDR1 MNHEY and CDR2 SMNVEV (reference sequence). The CDR3 reads CASGQIRAGELFF. CDR3 sequence (DNA): TGTGCCAGTGGACAGATACGAGCCGGGGAGCTGTTTTTT.

The chain carries TRBV14 and TRBJ1-3, with a tentative D call TRBD1 (5 bases). Germline V gives CDR1 SGHDN, CDR2 FVKESK. V lost 2 bases and J 5 bases, leaving 16 bases between the germline ends. This CDR3 has 16 amino acids. This chain's CDR3 is CASSQYQGSVRNTIYF. CDR3 coding DNA: TGTGCCAGCAGCCAATATCAGGGATCGGTTAGAAACACCATATATTTT.

This chain links TRBV11-1 with TRBJ2-2, with 8 positions matching TRBD1. With V trimmed by 3 bases and J by 0 bases, 3 bases remained unmatched. The CDR3 covers 16 residues. The V gene's germline CDR1 is SGHAT and CDR2 FQDESV (reference sequence). This chain's CDR3 is CASSLGTGANTGELFF. The CDR3 nucleotides read TGTGCCAGCAGCTTGGGGACAGGTGCGAACACCGGGGAGCTGTTTTTT.

This rearrangement joins TRBV7-9 to TRBJ2-5; weak D call: TRBD2 (6 bases). CDR3 length: 14 amino acids. V was pared by 5 bases and J by 4 bases, with 14 bases between. Germline V CDR1 and CDR2: SEHNR, FQNEAQ (reference sequence). The CDR3 region is CASSPRDSRETQYF. The CDR3 region has the DNA TGTGCCAGCAGCCCACGGGACTCGAGAGAGACCCAGTACTTC.

As regards this clone: Other nucleotide sequences in the sample specify the same CDR3. The chain recombines TRBV15 with TRBJ2-7; D unclear. V gave up 1 base and J gave up 1 base, with 2 bases separating them. Germline V gene sequence: CDR1 LNHNV, CDR2 YYDKDF (reference sequence). This CDR3 region has 12 residues. For the CDR3, the DNA is TGTGCCACCAGCAGAGCTTCCTACGAGCAGTACTTC. This translates into CATSRASYEQYF. The variable domain in full, completed from reference TRBV15 and TRBJ2-7, reads DAMVIQNPRYQVTQFGKPVTLSCSQTLNHNVMYWYQQKSSQAPKLLFHYYDKDFNNEADTPDNFQSRRPNTSFCFLDIRSPGLGDTAMYLCATSRASYEQYFGPGTRLTVT.

The chain couples TRBV2 to TRBJ1-6; tentatively, D is TRBD1 (5 bases). The V gene's germline CDR1 is SNHLY and CDR2 FYNNEI. The CDR3 runs to 12 residues. V was cut by 1 base and J by 14 bases, with 9 bases left in between. CDR3: CASSEDGGALHF. DNA of the CDR3: TGTGCCAGCAGTGAAGACGGGGGGGCCCTCCACTTT.

The V call is TRBV11-1, the J call TRBJ2-1, with TRBD1 identical over 9 bases. Trimming cost V 2 bases and J 8 bases; bases outside gene matches: 10. CDR1 and CDR2 (germline): SGHAT, FQDESV (reference sequence). The CDR3 runs to 16 residues. For the CDR3, the DNA is TGTGCCAGCAGCTTAACCGGGACAGGGAGTAGGGATGAGCAGTTCTTC. As protein: CASSLTGTGSRDEQFF.

This chain joins TRBV7-9 and TRBJ2-7, with 8 nucleotides matching TRBD1. Looked up from germline, CDR1 is SEHNR and CDR2 is FQNEAQ (reference sequence). The CDR3 has 13 amino acids. Trimming at V came to 4 bases and at J to 12 bases, leaving 11 bases not matched to a gene. The CDR3 sequence: CASSSTDRVYRYF. CDR3 DNA sequence: TGTGCCAGCAGCTCAACGGACAGGGTGTATCGGTACTTC.

The chain combines TRBV7-9 with TRBJ2-7; 8 positions agree with TRBD1. The CDR3 is 13 residues long. With V trimmed by 2 bases and J by 4 bases, 1 base remained unmatched. Germline V gene sequence: CDR1 SEHNR, CDR2 FQNEAQ (reference sequence). The CDR3 spells CASSLQGAYEQYF. As DNA, the CDR3 is TGTGCCAGCAGCTTACAGGGGGCGTACGAGCAGTACTTC.

The chain joins TRBV9 to TRBJ2-1; tentatively, D is TRBD2 (6 bases). In germline, CDR1 is SGDLS, CDR2 YYNGEE. With 1 base removed from V and 8 bases from J, the gap between germline ends came to 16 bases. This CDR3 comprises 15 residues. CDR3 sequence reads: CASSVRGGQWDEQFF. CDR3 DNA: TGTGCCAGCAGCGTAAGGGGAGGCCAGTGGGATGAGCAGTTCTTC.

V and J are TRBV20-1 and TRBJ1-1; D may be TRBD1 (6 bases). CDR3 length equals 11 residues. Germline V gene sequence: CDR1 DFQATT, CDR2 SNEGSKA (reference sequence). Trimming shortened V by 6 bases and J by 11 bases, and 16 bases separated the two germline ends. DNA for the CDR3: TGCAGTGCCGGGGGGCCGGAGGATGCTTTCTTT. Amino acid sequence: CSAGGPEDAFF.

This chain joins TRBV7-2 and TRBJ2-5, with a tentative D call TRBD2 (5 bases). Germline lookup yields CDR1 SGHTA and CDR2 FQGNSA. V was trimmed by 1 base and J by 2 bases, leaving 8 bases between them. This CDR3 contains 14 residues. In nucleotides, the CDR3 is TGTGCCAGCAGCTTAGGAGGGAGTCAAGAGACCCAGTACTTC. This sequence encodes CASSLGGSQETQYF.